This TCR beta chain was obtained from a study of identical twins (dated by TCRdb to the mid-2010s). At the level of the whole study: TCR alpha and beta repertoires from monozygotic twins, unrelated adults of various ages and cord blood were deep-sequenced to test whether fetal clonotypes persist. To rule out contamination, the twin experiments were replicated at different times with different library preparation protocols. Overall study results and their limits: Excess twin sharing in beta out-of-frame sequences was weaker because fewer shared sequences lowered the signal-to-noise ratio. Conclusions relied on cross-sectional statistical analysis, since the same donors could not be followed over many years. Zero-insertion analyses could be partly confounded by invariant T cells such as MAIT and iNKT, though diverse VJ usage argued against such confounding for most clonotypes. Abundant cord blood beta clonotypes had fewer insertions, young adult naive repertoires showed a similar but weaker trend, and memory repertoires showed no such trend. Compared with coincidental sharing between unrelated individuals, out-of-frame TCR alpha sequences shared between twins showed an excess of sequences with low generation probability. In monozygotic twins, out-of-frame TCR alpha sharing was systematically underestimated by recombination models, although the models agreed with sharing between unrelated individuals.

Library preparation was by 5' RACE. The instrument was an Illumina HiSeq 2000. Template switching added a universal primer binding site, and the final cDNA carried a unique molecular identifier that allowed TCR cDNA molecules to be counted accurately. Specific primers in the conserved constant-segment region were used to synthesize first-strand cDNA for the TCR alpha and beta chains. To control for contamination, every cDNA library carried two barcodes: a SMART-Mk sample barcode plus Illumina barcodes. Two successive PCR steps introduced TruSeq adapter sequences along with Illumina sample barcodes. TCR alpha and beta cDNA libraries were sequenced on the Illumina HiSeq platform with custom primers. The authors' pipeline ran thus. Raw reads were processed with MiGEC to extract unique molecular identifiers, and MiXCR was used to determine CDR3 positions. For each individual, recombination models were inferred using an EM algorithm with the repgenHMM and IGoR tools. Shared clonotypes were analyzed with the tcR package in R, and sharing was normalized by the product of cloneset sizes. Out-of-frame nonproductive sequences were analyzed to study raw recombination free of thymic and clonal selection effects. TCRdb reprocessed the public reads (quality trimming at Q25 with fastp, clone calling with MiXCR) and kept in-frame beta chains. Identical CDR3 proteins give one entry, which carries the most common genes and DNA. TCRdb, rather than the study authors, made the V and J calls. In all, the sample holds a few hundred thousand distinct CDR3 sequences, and more than 9% of those were seen once. 7.2% of the sample is held by the ten biggest clonotypes.

From a lookup of the germline V gene, CDR1 and CDR2 are MNHNS and SASEGT. V is cut by 6 bases and J by 6 bases, and the space between the germline ends is 18 bases. Including the terminal cysteine and phenylalanine, the CDR3 comprises 15 residues. CDR3 DNA is the only sequence kept; it has 45 bases, read in frame from the first base. For this clonotype: Its recognized antigen is unknown. There are no base qualities to consult, and no much larger clone falls within one base.

All donors were healthy Caucasians. The twin cohort consisted of three pairs of female monozygotic twins, all aged roughly 18 to 30 years. Positive isolation kits from Invitrogen were used to isolate the CD4+ and CD8+ T cell populations. A further study also used this sample, focusing on yellow fever vaccine responses in identical twins. The second study, in turn, reports: According to the authors, in identical twins the way T cells responded to vaccination appeared partly convergent and partly personalized. The study precisely tracked vaccine-responding T cell clones in identical twins.

Recombination joined TRBV6-1 with TRBJ1-5; the D segment could be TRBD1, given 6 matching bases. The specimen was CD8+ T cells sorted from blood. The receptor's source is a woman between 18 and 29 years old in good health. For the CDR3, the sequence is CASSSNRVGSQPQHF. The DNA is as follows: TGTGCCAGCAGCTCTAACAGGGTTGGGAGTCAGCCCCAGCATTTT.